The entry below gives a single T cell receptor (beta chain) sequence along with its context. This clone was detected only once. Its cognate antigen has yet to be identified. No base quality information exists; no much larger clone differs at one position. The immunoSEQ Assay was the method used to sequence TCRbeta CDR3 regions. After extraction, genomic DNA underwent amplification by bias-controlled multiplex PCR, followed by high-throughput sequencing. The authors' pipeline ran thus. To quantify the absolute abundance of each unique TCRbeta CDR3 region, sequences were collapsed and filtered. T cell fraction was estimated by normalizing TCRbeta template counts to usable DNA, with usable DNA measured through amplification of reference genes found in all nucleated cells. Repertoire TCRs were annotated as SARS-CoV-2-specific when V gene, CDR3 amino acid sequence and J gene were exactly matched to a known reactive TCR set. MIRA supplied the reference SARS-CoV-2 TCR set, which was filtered for enrichment in COVID-19-positive ImmuneCODE repertoires so that public or cross-reactive TCRs were removed. Using the MIRA antigens, annotated TCRs were further analysed by specific ORF or by position within an ORF. Depth was the summed frequency of annotated unique rearrangements, while breadth was defined as annotated unique rearrangements over total unique productive rearrangements. Group comparisons of TCR breadth used two-sided Wilcoxon rank-sum tests. TCRdb took over this immuneACCESS table, retaining in-frame rearrangements with V and J assigned. Such tables are incomplete; in checked studies, under half of the missing clones stem from an unresolved V gene, and the remainder is unexplained. For V, J and clone size, that table is used; D and trimming come from the DNA. The sample table contains some 300,000 clones; only one count was recorded for around 84% of them. The biggest ten clones account for under 2% of the sample.

These data come from a study of Ad26.COV2.S vaccination and SARS-CoV-2 variants (dated by TCRdb to 2020 to 2022). Regarding the study in general: Vaccine-arm donors were drawn from COV1001, a multicentre, randomized, double-blind, placebo-controlled phase I-IIa trial of Ad26.COV2.S in healthy adults. Participants in the trial were split at random into five groups of five each, receiving low-dose or high-dose Ad26.COV2.S once or twice, or else placebo on both occasions. Blinding of investigators to trial group allocation was maintained during experiments and outcome assessment. The specificity and breadth of SARS-CoV-2-reactive T cell receptors after Ad26.COV2.S vaccination were assessed by TCRbeta repertoire sequencing. A total of roughly 32 samples were included in the TCR-sequenced set, comprising about 20 Ad26.COV2.S vaccine recipients, 5 placebo recipients and 8 SARS-CoV-2 convalescent individuals. Ad26.COV2.S was administered intramuscularly at 5 x 10^10 or 1 x 10^11 viral particles, either as a single shot or as two shots given 56 days apart. The full study reports these points: After vaccination, substantial breadth of spike-specific CD8+ and CD4+ T cell responses was reported. Vaccine and placebo recipients had similar non-spike TCR breadth, a finding consistent with the vaccine containing only spike. Higher spike-specific TCR breadth was observed in Ad26.COV2.S recipients than in placebo recipients (P = 0.0014). Comparing responses between vaccine doses or regimens was not something the study was powered to do. According to the authors, total T cell responses may have been underestimated by the TCR breadth and depth analyses.

Read against the paper, the sample's treatment or condition label means: roughly 19 received Ad26.COV2.S at low or high dose, single or two shots; roughly five received placebo; per-sample allocation not given. Repertoires of vaccine and placebo recipients were sequenced from samples taken on day 63 after the first injection. Cohort 1b enrolled 20 to 30 adults aged 18-55 years at a single site in Boston, USA, between 29 July and 7 August 2020. Ad26.COV2.S was a replication-incompetent adenovirus type 26 vector expressing a prefusion-stabilized SARS-CoV-2 spike protein from the original Wuhan strain. The germline V gene specifies SGHRS as CDR1 and YFSETQ as CDR2. The germline V and J ends show losses of 4 bases and 9 bases respectively, and no gene match explains 11 bases of the junction. There are 14 amino acids in the CDR3, from cysteine to phenylalanine inclusive. This entry keeps only the CDR3 DNA: 42 bases, framed from base 1.

The rearrangement joined TRBV5-1 to TRBJ2-7; 9 central bases correspond to TRBD1. The source material was peripheral blood, sampled in a trial of Ad26.COV2.S vaccine versus placebo. The TCR was taken from a person aged 18 to 65 who received the Ad26.COV2.S COVID-19 vaccine or a placebo. CDR3 region: CASSLPDRGTGQYF. The DNA sequence is TGCGCCAGCAGCCTCCCGGACAGGGGAACCGGGCAGTACTTC.